The rows below give T cell receptor beta chains drawn from one sample of a study of long-term antiretroviral therapy in people with HIV. This table comes from immunoSEQ multiplex PCR, and its TCRdb copy is limited to in-frame clones, with some not included. The sample lists 25,000 to 30,000 clones; around 85% were seen once. The sequencing used unsorted PBMCs, collected 3 years after starting antiretroviral therapy. The source is a man in his forties or fifties with HIV. Each CDR3 is given with its conserved first and last residue. Fields, in order: clone size, V gene, J gene, D gene, CDR3 DNA, CDR3 protein. A D gene is named only where the DNA matches it firmly. Some rows mark clone size as missing; the rest say once, few, many or name a class of expanded clone.

-,TRBV11-3,TRBJ1-2,-,TGTGCCAGCAGCTCAGATGGGGGCTATGGCTACACCTTC,CASSSDGGYGYTF
-,TRBV29-1,TRBJ2-7,-,TGCAGCGTTGAACTGGGGAGCTCCTACGAGCAGTACTTC,CSVELGSSYEQYF
-,TRBV2,TRBJ1-3,-,TGTGCCGAGCAAGGAGAACAGGGAGACACCATATATTTT,CAEQGEQGDTIYF
-,TRBV6-1,TRBJ1-3,-,TGTGCCAGCAGTCGGGACATGACCTCTGGAAACACCATATATTTT,CASSRDMTSGNTIYF
-,TRBV5-1,TRBJ1-2,TRBD1,TGCGCCAGCAGCTTGAGTTCAGGGGGCGGCTACACCTTC,CASSLSSGGGYTF
-,TRBV5-6,TRBJ2-1,-,TGTGCCAGCAGCCCCTGGGGCCACTATGACAATGAGCAGTTCTTC,CASSPWGHYDNEQFF
-,TRBV6-6,TRBJ1-1,-,TGTGCCAGCACCCCTCAACCATATTACTTGGGAGCTTTCTTT,CASTPQPYYLGAFF
-,TRBV14,TRBJ1-2,TRBD1,TGTGCCAGCAGCCCCCAAGTAGGGGGCGGGAGTGGCTACACCTTC,CASSPQVGGGSGYTF
few,TRBV7-9,TRBJ1-1,-,TGTGCCAGCAGCTTTGAGGGGGTCGGGACTGAAGCTTTCTTT,CASSFEGVGTEAFF
-,TRBV29-1,TRBJ2-3,TRBD2,TGCAGCTCCAAGACTAGCGGGAGTTTTTCAGATACGCAGTATTTT,CSSKTSGSFSDTQYF
-,TRBV5-6,TRBJ2-5,TRBD2,TGTGCCAGCAGCTTGGCCAGCGGGACGGAGACCCAGTACTTC,CASSLASGTETQYF
few,TRBV5-1,TRBJ1-2,-,TGCGCCAGCAGTCCCGAAGGGACGCGCTCTAACTATGGCTACACCTTC,CASSPEGTRSNYGYTF
-,TRBV2,TRBJ2-7,-,TGTGCCAGCAGCCCGGCCCCGTTGGGGGATCTCGAGCAGTACTTC,CASSPAPLGDLEQYF
-,TRBV11-2,TRBJ2-7,-,TGTGCCAGCAGCTTTGGGACGAGGTACGAGCAGTACTTC,CASSFGTRYEQYF
few,TRBV6-6,TRBJ1-6,-,TGTGCCAGCAGCCCTTATCAGGGGACGCAACCTCTCTTT,CASSPYQGTQPLF
once,TRBV29-1,TRBJ2-7,-,TGCAGCGTTGTAGGTCTAGAATCCTACGAGCAGTACTTC,CSVVGLESYEQYF
-,TRBV9,TRBJ1-4,-,TGTGCCAGCAGCGAGGGAGTTGCAACTAATGAAAAACTGTTTTTT,CASSEGVATNEKLFF
-,TRBV5-1,TRBJ1-4,TRBD1,TGCGCCAGCAGCTCCCATGCGACAGGGACTAATGAAAAACTGTTTTTT,CASSSHATGTNEKLFF
-,TRBV6-8,TRBJ2-1,-,TGTGCCAGCAGTTATAGCGTAAGCTCCTACAATGAGCAGTTCTTC,CASSYSVSSYNEQFF
-,TRBV11-1,TRBJ2-7,-,TGTGCCAGCAGCTTTAATCAAGGCCACCACTCCTACGAGCAGTACTTC,CASSFNQGHHSYEQYF
-,TRBV10-1,TRBJ2-2,-,TGCGCCAGCAGGGACAGGAACACCGGGGAGCTGTTTTTT,CASRDRNTGELFF
-,TRBV6-1,TRBJ1-1,-,TGTGCCAGCAGTGCCCTCAGGGGTTCGGAGGGTGAAGCTTTCTTT,CASSALRGSEGEAFF
-,TRBV5-1,TRBJ2-4,-,TGCGCCAGCAGCGAAGAAATAGCTGCCAAAAACATTCAGTACTTC,CASSEEIAAKNIQYF
-,TRBV6-5,TRBJ1-1,-,TGTGCCAGCAGACCTATTGGACAGACTGCCACTGAAGCTTTCTTT,CASRPIGQTATEAFF
-,TRBV25-1,TRBJ1-4,-,TGTGCCAGCAGTGAATTGGAGGGTTGGGACCGTAATGAAAAACTGTTTTTT,CASSELEGWDRNEKLFF
-,TRBV11-2,TRBJ1-4,-,TGTGCCAGCAGCCTGAGGGCAACTAATGAAAAACTGTTTTTT,CASSLRATNEKLFF
-,TRBV7-6,TRBJ2-7,TRBD1,TGTGCCAGCAGCTTATCGGTTGAGGGACAGGGCTACGAGCAGTACTTC,CASSLSVEGQGYEQYF
-,TRBV4-1,TRBJ2-7,TRBD1,TGCGCCAGCAGCCAAGATCCGGGGGGACAGGGCTCCTACGAGCAGTACTTC,CASSQDPGGQGSYEQYF
-,TRBV27,TRBJ2-2,TRBD1,TGTGCCAGCAGTTTAGTCGGACAGGGGACGAGGAACACCGGGGAGCTGTTTTTT,CASSLVGQGTRNTGELFF
-,TRBV5-8,TRBJ2-7,TRBD2,TGTGCCAGCAGCTTTCCGGGGGGCGAGCAGTACTTC,CASSFPGGEQYF
-,TRBV27,TRBJ2-3,-,TGTGCCAGCAGTCTTGTTTGGGGGTCAGATACGCAGTATTTT,CASSLVWGSDTQYF
-,TRBV9,TRBJ1-6,-,TGTGCCAGCAGCCCCTCGAGCTCCTATAATTCACCCCTCCACTTT,CASSPSSSYNSPLHF
few,TRBV6-5,TRBJ2-7,TRBD2,TGTGCCAGCCGGGGACTAGCATCCTACGAGCAGTACTTC,CASRGLASYEQYF
-,TRBV27,TRBJ1-1,TRBD1,TGTGCCAGCAGCCTCCTAGGGGCAGGGGGCCTGAACACTGAAGCTTTCTTT,CASSLLGAGGLNTEAFF
-,TRBV15,TRBJ2-1,TRBD2,TGTGCCACCAGCAGACCCGGGACTAGCGGGACGTACAATGAGCAGTTCTTC,CATSRPGTSGTYNEQFF
-,TRBV7-4,TRBJ2-7,-,TGTGCCAGCAGCTTAGAGGACGCCCGGAAATACGAGCAGTACTTC,CASSLEDARKYEQYF
-,TRBV19,TRBJ1-2,TRBD1,TGTGCCAGTAGTCCCCGGACAGGTCGCTATGGCTACACCTTC,CASSPRTGRYGYTF
-,TRBV14,TRBJ1-2,-,TGTGCCAGCAGCCAAAATCTAGGCGACCTCTATGGCTACACCTTC,CASSQNLGDLYGYTF
-,TRBV9,TRBJ2-6,-,TGTGCCAGCAGCGTAGCTCCTATCCCAAGCTCTGGGGCCAACGTCCTGACTTTC,CASSVAPIPSSGANVLTF
-,TRBV2,TRBJ2-3,TRBD2,TGTGCCAGGGAAAGACTAGCGGATAGCACAGATACGCAGTATTTT,CARERLADSTDTQYF